The 12 T cell receptor beta chains below were found in one sample sequenced in a study of beta chain features in type 1 diabetes. Every isolated RNA sample was fully reverse transcribed, so sequencing captured expressed TCRB transcripts. This table comes from immunoSEQ multiplex PCR, and its TCRdb copy is limited to in-frame clones, with some not included. The table has about 620,000 clones, around a sixth seen once. Sequencing input: naive CD4+ T cells from blood. These receptors all stem from a man younger than 35 in good health.

This clone was found a few times. The rearrangement links TRBV7-2 to TRBJ1-2; D unclear. V gave up 3 bases and J gave up 2 bases, with 4 bases separating them. The germline CDR1 and CDR2 sequences are SGHTA and FQGNSA. This CDR3 region has 12 residues. This CDR3 reads CASSFQNYGYTF. Here the CDR3 DNA reads TGTGCCAGCAGCTTCCAAAACTATGGCTACACCTTC.

The gene calls are TRBV5-1 and TRBJ2-5; D remains ambiguous. The CDR3 totals 13 residues. Trimming took 0 bases from V and 2 from J, leaving 5 bases between them. Germline CDR1 SGHRS, CDR2 YFSETQ. CDR3 amino acids: CASSLGSQETQYF. For the CDR3, the DNA is TGCGCCAGCAGCTTGGGGAGTCAAGAGACCCAGTACTTC. The whole variable domain, remainder taken from reference TRBV5-1 and TRBJ2-5, is KAGVTQTPRYLIKTRGQQVTLSCSPISGHRSVSWYQQTPGQGLQFLFEYFSETQRNKGNFPGRFSGRQFSNSRSEMNVSTLELGDSALYLCASSLGSQETQYFGPGTRLLVL.

V and J are TRBV18 and TRBJ2-7; D might be TRBD1 (6 bases). Trimming stripped 4 bases from V and 2 bases from J, with 15 bases between. CDR1 is KGHSH, CDR2 LQKENI, per germline. This CDR3 is built from 15 residues. The CDR3 here is CASSLPGHKTYEQYF. Here the CDR3 DNA reads TGTGCCAGCTCACTACCGGGACATAAAACCTACGAGCAGTACTTC.

This clone occurred a few times. The chain recombines TRBV6-1 with TRBJ2-4; no firm D call. Trimming stripped 2 bases from V and 7 bases from J, with 12 bases between. Per the germline V gene, CDR1 is MNHNS and CDR2 is SASEGT. This CDR3 region has 14 residues. The CDR3: CASSETRGSNIQYF. CDR3 DNA: TGTGCCAGCAGTGAAACCCGAGGTAGCAACATTCAGTACTTC.

V usage is TRBV27 and J usage is TRBJ1-1, with 9 bases matching TRBD1. From germline, CDR1 is MNHEY and CDR2 SMNVEV (reference sequence). The CDR3 extends over 14 amino acids. The ends lost 6 bases at V and 0 bases at J; junction bases unmatched: 2. The CDR3 sequence is CASRGQGMNTEAFF. In DNA, the CDR3 is TGTGCCAGCAGGGGACAGGGCATGAACACTGAAGCTTTCTTT.

V is TRBV19 and J is TRBJ1-5; 7 bases are shared with TRBD1. V gave up 6 bases and J gave up 1 base; unmatched junction bases: 3. CDR1 and CDR2 from the germline V gene are LNHDA and SQIVND (reference sequence). The CDR3 runs 14 residues. This CDR3 is CASRRGQSNQPQHF. In DNA form, the CDR3 reads TGTGCCAGTAGGAGGGGGCAGAGCAATCAGCCCCAGCATTTT.

The gene calls are TRBV18 and TRBJ1-5, with 10 positions matching TRBD1. The J segment lost 0 bases and the V segment lost 5 bases, leaving 4 bases of the junction unmatched. Germline V gene lookup returns CDR1 KGHSH and CDR2 LQKENI. The CDR3 is 16 residues long. The CDR3 here is CASSGTGANSNQPQHF. CDR3 DNA: TGTGCCAGCTCAGGGACAGGGGCAAATAGCAATCAGCCCCAGCATTTT.

The chain is built from TRBV15 and TRBJ1-1, with a possible D match to TRBD1 (6 bases). From germline, CDR1 is LNHNV and CDR2 YYDKDF (reference sequence). V was clipped by 8 bases and J by 6 bases, with 22 bases between them. CDR3 length: 15 amino acids. The CDR3 nucleotides are TGTGCCACCTCACAGGGTCCGATACGGGAAGCTGAAGCTTTCTTT. Protein: CATSQGPIREAEAFF.

This clone has just a few counts. V gene TRBV5-4 combines with J gene TRBJ1-4, with D possibly being TRBD1 (5 bases). From germline, CDR1 is SGHNT and CDR2 YYREEE (reference sequence). V dropped 4 bases and J dropped 8 bases, with 18 bases sitting between them. The CDR3 is 15 residues long. In nucleotides, the CDR3 is TGTGCCAGCAGCCCTTCAGGGAACCGGGTGGAAAAACTGTTTTTT. Encoded protein: CASSPSGNRVEKLFF.

This clone was counted between two and nine times. The genes are TRBV6-1 and TRBJ2-5; 9 positions match TRBD1. This CDR3 has 14 residues. Per germline, CDR1 MNHNS and CDR2 SASEGT. Trimming removed 5 bases from V and 5 bases from J; junction bases left unmatched: 6. The CDR3 DNA sequence: TGTGCCAGCAGTCGGGACAGGGAAGGGGAGACCCAGTACTTC. This codes for CASSRDREGETQYF.

V and J are TRBV28 and TRBJ2-7, with TRBD1 identical over 7 bases. Per the germline V gene, CDR1 is MDHEN and CDR2 is SYDVKM. This CDR3 is 15 amino acids long. With V trimmed by 5 bases and J by 3 bases, 10 bases remained unmatched. The CDR3 bases are TGTGCCAGCAGTCAACGCCCGGGACAGTACTACGAGCAGTACTTC. Its protein is CASSQRPGQYYEQYF.

This clone has more than one count but fewer than ten. The chain couples TRBV9 to TRBJ2-3, with 15 nucleotides matching TRBD2. This CDR3 is 19 amino acids long. The germline V gene has CDR1 SGDLS and CDR2 YYNGEE. J gave up 0 bases and V 0 bases, and 5 bases lay outside the gene matches. The DNA of the CDR3 is TGTGCCAGCAGCGTAGTATCCGGGACTAGCGGGGGGAGCACAGATACGCAGTATTTT. Translated: CASSVVSGTSGGSTDTQYF.